This entry describes one T cell receptor (beta chain). The antigen this receptor binds is unknown. There are no base qualities to consult, and no much larger clone falls within one base. Collaborating institutions collected whole blood in K2EDTA tubes following their own protocols. For TCRbeta analysis, collaborators shipped samples in one of three forms: frozen whole blood, isolated PBMCs, or DNA extracted from either of those sample types. The CDR3 runs 15 amino acids, cysteine and phenylalanine included. Only the CDR3 part of the read is kept: 45 bases, read in frame from the first base. According to the germline V gene, CDR1 reads SGHRS and CDR2 reads YFSETQ. Relative to germline, V is 4 bases shorter and J is 3 bases shorter, with 16 bases between their ends. This sample stems from a study of blood T cell repertoires in COVID-19 (dated by TCRdb to 2018 to 2020). Looking at the study overall: Samples covering the acute and convalescent phases of COVID-19 were provided by collaborators in the United States, Italy and Spain. The material from the prospective study consisted of cDNA or gDNA derived from T cells, B-cell-depleted T cells, or PBMCs. The dataset comprised deeply sampled blood TCRbeta repertoires from subjects exposed to, actively infected with, or recovered from COVID-19. The repertoires were made available in a free public database intended to serve as a resource for research on the immune response to SARS-CoV-2. Samples came from the ongoing ImmuneRACE study (first 160 participants) plus 1,254 subjects from 6 global collaborators. Sample metadata almost always included a de-identified subject ID, COVID-19 status, age in years and sex. Where available, HLA class I and class II types were obtained from metadata supplied by the sample provider rather than from assay-based typing.

Study-level results and caveats: How much clinical and demographic metadata was included differed by source and by participant, and the metadata was provided uncurated.

The immunoSEQ Assay, a bias-controlled multiplex PCR, was used to amplify TCRbeta CDR3 regions from genomic DNA. Turning to the authors' computational methods: The number of nucleated cells in each sample was estimated by amplification of reference gene primers within the assay. To quantify the absolute abundance of each unique TCRbeta CDR3 rearrangement, sequence reads were collapsed and filtered. For each sample, productive Simpson clonality was calculated as the square root of Simpson's diversity index across productive rearrangements. TCRdb retrieved this table from immuneACCESS and kept in-frame rearrangements only. Not all clones are present; in checked studies, unresolved V genes account for under half, and no reason is known for the remainder. V and J calls and clone size are as listed in that table; D and trimming were resolved from the DNA. The sample data list about 280,000 clones, and 70% to 90% of these were observed just once. The ten largest clones add up to approximately 10% of the sample.

Input material: peripheral blood. The chain joins TRBV5-1 to TRBJ1-1; the D region possibly corresponds to TRBD1 (5 bases align). The sequence derives from a woman in her 70s with acute or convalescent COVID-19. The DNA is as follows: TGCGCCAGCAGCCTCAGGGTATTCGCGGACACTGAAGCTTTCTTT. It encodes CASSLRVFADTEAFF.